Listed below are T cell receptor beta chains from one sample, sequenced in a study of OX40 agonist ivuxolimab in advanced cancers. Here immunoSEQ multiplex PCR was the method, and the copy in TCRdb shows in-frame clones only, minus some. The table has over 10,000 clones, 80% to 95% seen once. Sequenced here: CD4+ or CD8+ T cells sorted from blood, sampled in a trial of the OX40 agonist ivuxolimab. All receptors derive from an adult with an advanced solid tumor such as melanoma, head and neck, liver or kidney cancer. Each CDR3 is given with its conserved first and last residue. D genes are given only for firm matches. Clone size is shown for a subset of rows, as once, few, many or a class of expanded clone.

abundance: .; d_gene: .; j_gene: TRBJ2-7; v_gene: TRBV7-9; CDR3nt: TGTGCCAGCAGCTTAGGGGCCGCAGGGAGTGCCCAATACGAGCAGTACTTC; CDR3aa: CASSLGAAGSAQYEQYF
abundance: .; d_gene: .; j_gene: TRBJ1-2; v_gene: TRBV29-1; CDR3nt: TGCAGCGACCCCGGGCAAGGGGGCTACACCTTC; CDR3aa: CSDPGQGGYTF
abundance: once; d_gene: TRBD2; j_gene: TRBJ2-1; v_gene: TRBV4-3; CDR3nt: TGCGCCAGCAGCCAAAATCTCGGGGGGGACTCCTACAATGAGCAGTTCTTC; CDR3aa: CASSQNLGGDSYNEQFF
abundance: .; d_gene: TRBD1; j_gene: TRBJ1-1; v_gene: TRBV5-4; CDR3nt: TGTGCCAGCAGCCCAGGGACAGGGAATGGTTACACTGAAGCTTTCTTT; CDR3aa: CASSPGTGNGYTEAFF
abundance: .; d_gene: TRBD1; j_gene: TRBJ2-3; v_gene: TRBV5-4; CDR3nt: TGTGCCATTCAAACAGGGGCCGTTATAGATACGCAGTATTTT; CDR3aa: CAIQTGAVIDTQYF
abundance: once; d_gene: .; j_gene: TRBJ2-2; v_gene: TRBV2; CDR3nt: TGTGCCAGCAGTGAATGGGGGACGAACACCGGGGAGCTGTTTTTT; CDR3aa: CASSEWGTNTGELFF
abundance: .; d_gene: .; j_gene: TRBJ1-4; v_gene: TRBV7-6; CDR3nt: TGTGCCAGCAGCTTAGAGCAGGGCCAGAGTGAAAAACTGTTTTTT; CDR3aa: CASSLEQGQSEKLFF
abundance: .; d_gene: .; j_gene: TRBJ1-2; v_gene: TRBV11-3; CDR3nt: TGTGCCAGCAGCTTAAGTGCCCTGAGGTATGGCTACACCTTC; CDR3aa: CASSLSALRYGYTF
abundance: .; d_gene: .; j_gene: TRBJ2-7; v_gene: TRBV9; CDR3nt: TGTGCCAGCAGCGTCAGCTGGGGCCTCTACGAGCAGTACTTC; CDR3aa: CASSVSWGLYEQYF
abundance: .; d_gene: .; j_gene: TRBJ1-1; v_gene: TRBV19; CDR3nt: TGTGCCAGTAATTGGGCCATGAACACTGAAGCTTTCTTT; CDR3aa: CASNWAMNTEAFF
abundance: once; d_gene: .; j_gene: TRBJ2-5; v_gene: TRBV11-3; CDR3nt: TGTGCCAGCAGCTTACGCAGCATGACTGTGGGAGAGACCCAGTACTTC; CDR3aa: CASSLRSMTVGETQYF
abundance: .; d_gene: .; j_gene: TRBJ1-5; v_gene: TRBV9; CDR3nt: TGTGCCAGCAGCGTAGAACCCTATAGCAATCAGCCCCAGCATTTT; CDR3aa: CASSVEPYSNQPQHF
abundance: .; d_gene: TRBD1; j_gene: TRBJ1-5; v_gene: TRBV19; CDR3nt: TGTGCCAGTAGTATTAGGGGACAGGGCCCCGATCAGCCCCAGCATTTT; CDR3aa: CASSIRGQGPDQPQHF